The 19 T cell receptor beta chains given below trace back to one sample, sequenced in a study of cytomegalovirus exposure and HLA in healthy donors. PCR was performed using 60 Vbeta and 13 Jbeta primers. This table comes from immunoSEQ multiplex PCR, and its TCRdb copy is limited to in-frame clones, with some not included. The sample holds approximately 190,000 clones, approximately 90% seen once. The sequenced material came from PBMCs. These receptors all stem from a boy aged 2 to 10 in good health and CMV-seronegative.

The V call is TRBV29-1, the J call TRBJ1-1; no definite D call. Germline CDR1 SQVTM, CDR2 ANQGSEA. The CDR3 contains 11 residues. The V gene lost 8 bases and the J gene lost 7 bases, with 14 bases spanning the gap. The CDR3 DNA follows: TGCAGCACACAAGCGGTAAATGAAGCTTTCTTT. Amino acids: CSTQAVNEAFF.

The J gene is TRBJ2-5, the V gene TRBV6-5, with 8 nucleotides matching TRBD1. The CDR3 runs 15 residues. CDR1 MNHEY and CDR2 SVGAGI come from the germline V gene. J lost 2 bases, V lost 6 bases, and 8 bases had no gene match. CDR3 nucleotide sequence: TGTGCCAGCAGCCCGACCGACAGGGGACAAGAGACCCAGTACTTC. Protein product: CASSPTDRGQETQYF.

Details on this clone: Other DNA sequences from this sample encode an identical CDR3 as well. The chain's CDR3 is CASSLTGNTEAFF. The CDR3 DNA reads as TGTGCCAGCAGTCTTACAGGGAACACTGAAGCTTTCTTT. The gene calls are TRBV6-1 and TRBJ1-1; D perhaps matches TRBD1 (5 bases). Germline V gene sequence: CDR1 MNHNS, CDR2 SASEGT. V lost 5 bases, J lost 1 base, and 8 bases lay in between. The length of the CDR3 is 13 residues.

J is TRBJ2-1 and V is TRBV10-2, with 11 bases aligning to TRBD1. This CDR3 has 14 residues. V lost 2 bases, J lost 8 bases, and 2 bases stayed unmatched. CDR1 is WSHSY and CDR2 is SAAADI in the germline V gene. The CDR3: CASSERTGGYEQFF. The DNA of the CDR3 is TGCGCCAGCAGTGAGAGGACAGGGGGCTATGAGCAGTTCTTC.

The chain carries TRBV5-6 and TRBJ2-1; 13 bases line up with TRBD2. CDR3 length equals 13 residues. Germline loops: CDR1 SGHDT, CDR2 YYEEEE. Trimming took 4 bases from V and 14 from J; bases not matched to a gene: 6. CDR3 protein: CASSGLAGDLEFF. As DNA, the CDR3 is TGTGCCAGCAGCGGACTAGCGGGAGATCTCGAGTTCTTC.

The rearrangement joins TRBV29-1 to TRBJ2-5, with TRBD2 identical over 9 bases. The CDR3 has 15 amino acids. V lost 5 bases to trimming and J lost 5 bases; unmatched junction nucleotides: 12. Germline CDR1 SQVTM, CDR2 ANQGSEA. CDR3 DNA sequence: TGCAGCGTTAGCGGGAGGCCTTCCGGGGGGGAGACCCAGTACTTC. Amino acid sequence: CSVSGRPSGGETQYF.

The V and J genes are TRBV7-9 and TRBJ1-2; D is ambiguous. The CDR3 is 13 amino acids. CDR1 and CDR2 from the germline V gene are SEHNR and FQNEAQ (reference sequence). V was shortened by 1 base and J by 3 bases, with 6 bases between the two germline ends. The CDR3 spells CASSLVSDYGYTF. In DNA form, the CDR3 reads TGTGCCAGCAGCTTAGTATCGGACTATGGCTACACCTTC.

This clone has a single count. This sequence joins TRBV29-1 and TRBJ2-1; TRBD1 matches at 9 bases. V was clipped by 7 bases and J by 6 bases; unmatched bases: 7. There are 13 residues in the CDR3. Germline-derived CDR1 and CDR2 are SQVTM and ANQGSEA. Here the CDR3 DNA reads TGCAGCGCCCCGGGACAGGGCCGCAATGAGCAGTTCTTC. As protein: CSAPGQGRNEQFF.

The CDR3 region has the DNA TGCGCCAGCAGCCAAGTTTTGGCTAGCGGGGAAGAGACCCAGTACTTC. Its protein product is CASSQVLASGEETQYF. The rearrangement uses TRBV4-1 and TRBJ2-5; 9 nucleotides agree with TRBD2. The J segment lost 3 bases and the V segment lost 1 base, leaving 6 bases of the junction unmatched. This CDR3 region has 16 residues. Germline V gives CDR1 MGHRA, CDR2 YSYEKL.

The J gene is TRBJ1-6, the V gene TRBV7-9, with a tentative D call TRBD1 (5 bases). Trimming removed 1 base from V and 9 bases from J, with 7 bases in between. The CDR3 runs 13 residues. Germline lookup yields CDR1 SEHNR and CDR2 FQNEAQ (reference sequence). The CDR3 loop reads CASSLDRSSPLHF. The CDR3 DNA follows: TGTGCCAGCAGCTTAGACAGGTCTTCACCCCTCCACTTT.

This chain links TRBV27 with TRBJ2-1; the match to TRBD1 covers 7 bases. Germline-derived CDR1 and CDR2 are MNHEY and SMNVEV (reference sequence). The CDR3 covers 14 residues. Unmatched junction bases numbered 2, after V lost 5 bases and J lost 1 base. The CDR3 sequence: CASSDRESYNEQFF. CDR3 DNA: TGTGCCAGCAGTGACAGGGAGTCCTACAATGAGCAGTTCTTC.

V and J are TRBV7-8 and TRBJ2-2; no clear D gene. Germline V gene sequence: CDR1 SGHVS, CDR2 FQNEAQ. This CDR3 spans 13 amino acids. V lost 1 base, J lost 6 bases, and 6 bases lay in between. In nucleotides, the CDR3 is TGTGCCAGCAGCTTAGGCTCGGCCGGGGAGCTGTTTTTT. This encodes CASSLGSAGELFF.

The chain couples TRBV29-1 to TRBJ2-2; perhaps TRBD2 as D (6 bases). The CDR3 has 15 amino acids. Trimming removed 0 bases from V and 6 bases from J, with 14 bases in between. Germline assignment: CDR1 SQVTM and CDR2 ANQGSEA. The CDR3 nucleotides are TGCAGCGTTGAAGAGGGGGGTTTCGGCTCCGGGGAGCTGTTTTTT. This encodes CSVEEGGFGSGELFF.

The CDR3 sequence is CASSLGQGAYEQYF. The CDR3 DNA reads TGTGCCAGCAGTTTAGGGCAGGGGGCCTACGAGCAGTACTTC. This chain uses TRBV27 with TRBJ2-7, with 7 bases identical to TRBD1. V trimming: 2 bases; J trimming: 2 bases; junction bases outside the gene matches: 3. The CDR3 is 14 amino acids. The V gene's germline CDR1 is MNHEY and CDR2 SMNVEV (reference sequence).

This clone has just one count. The V gene is TRBV30, the J gene TRBJ1-1, with D possibly being TRBD1 (6 bases). Germline V gene lookup returns CDR1 GTSNPN and CDR2 SVGIG (reference sequence). This CDR3 is built from 14 residues. V lost 2 bases and J 5 bases, leaving 15 bases between the germline ends. CDR3 sequence: CAWSQWGPRTEAFF. CDR3 nucleotide sequence: TGTGCCTGGAGTCAGTGGGGGCCTCGAACTGAAGCTTTCTTT.

The rearrangement joins TRBV7-7 to TRBJ1-3; TRBD1 aligns across 8 bases. Looked up from germline, CDR1 is SSHAT and CDR2 is FNYEAQ (reference sequence). This CDR3 is built from 14 residues. V shed 4 bases and J 4 bases; nucleotides not matched to a gene: 3. CDR3 protein: CASSSGGAGNTIYF. As DNA, the CDR3 is TGTGCCAGCAGCTCAGGGGGCGCAGGAAACACCATATATTTT.

This chain joins TRBV27 and TRBJ1-1, with 7 nucleotides matching TRBD1. V dropped 5 bases and J dropped 2; count of bases not matched to a gene: 17. CDR1 MNHEY and CDR2 SMNVEV come from the germline V gene (reference sequence). The CDR3 covers 18 residues. In DNA, the CDR3 is TGTGCCAGCAGTCTACTTAAAAGAATGGGACAGCTTAACACTGAAGCTTTCTTT. Translated, it gives CASSLLKRMGQLNTEAFF.

V and J are TRBV6-1 and TRBJ2-1; TRBD1 is a possible D gene (7 bases). V lost 5 bases, J lost 15 bases, and 20 bases lay in between. Germline V gene sequence: CDR1 MNHNS, CDR2 SASEGT. The CDR3 has 13 residues. CDR3 protein: CASSSRGDFEPFF. As DNA, the CDR3 is TGTGCCAGCAGTTCCAGGGGGGACTTCGAACCGTTCTTC.

The rearrangement links TRBV28 to TRBJ2-7, with TRBD1 matching 8 bases. V trimming: 1 base; J trimming: 1 base; junction bases outside the gene matches: 12. From germline, CDR1 is MDHEN and CDR2 SYDVKM. This CDR3 comprises 18 residues. The CDR3 DNA is TGTGCCAGCAGTTTATCGTTTACGGACAGGGAATCGTCCTACGAGCAGTACTTC. It translates to CASSLSFTDRESSYEQYF.